The present T cell receptor beta chain was sequenced within a study of cytomegalovirus exposure and HLA in healthy donors (dated by TCRdb to 2016 to 2017). With respect to the entire study: According to an earlier analysis of several hundred of the donors, roughly 180 million T cells yielded 95 million to 140 million unique TCR beta sequences and about 280 Gb of sequence data. Across roughly 420 genotyped donors of the cohort, an average of 235,054 unique TCR beta nucleotide sequences per donor were sequenced, and around 19% of those sequences were non-productive. In addition to the first cohort of 650 to 750 subjects, a separate validation cohort of over 90 different subjects was used. A later genetic analysis used genome-wide SNP genotypes for about 60% of the roughly 700 donors, treating that subset as a discovery cohort. The number of donors typed differed by locus, with about 629-630 for A, B, C, DRB1 and DQB1, roughly 520 for DQA1, 600 to 610 for DPA1, and some 450 for DPB1. High-throughput TCR immunosequencing, statistical association of individual TCRs with disease status, and machine learning were combined to predict cytomegalovirus infection status. The study was designed to test whether signatures of past pathogen exposure could be identified by cataloging public T cell receptors. Using immunosequencing, the study profiled T cell repertoires from 666 subjects and related those repertoires to cytomegalovirus serostatus. About 300 gigabases of sequencing data and approximately 84 million unique TCR sequences were included in an early release covering under 650 HLA-typed donors. HLA typing covered class I and class II loci at four-digit resolution. Because of strong linkage in the cohort, roughly five DR-DQ haplotypes were treated as single units for association and clustering. Of the roughly 390 genotyped donors, approximately 80% were placed in the genetic ancestry cluster associated with self-reported Caucasian donors. A later analysis re-analyzed previously published TCR beta repertoires from 666 donors and added high-resolution HLA genotyping to study TCR occurrence patterns. In the later analysis, no new phenotypic data were used to find candidate immune exposures; instead, reliance was placed on TCR beta sequences and their occurrence across donors. In an earlier analysis of roughly 580 of the donors, high-throughput TCR beta sequencing was used to judge whether each TCR beta V gene segment behaved as functional or pseudogenic. Every repertoire in the discovery cohort had been generated on one and the same sequencing platform. Donor age, sex, ethnicity and CMV serostatus were compiled together with the repertoire data. Beyond this particular receptor, the publication reports: In an earlier analysis of under 600 of the donors, most TCR beta V segments were observed in productive rearrangements about 87% or about 30% of the time, broadly matching IMGT annotations. According to the authors, the approach could potentially be generalized to other disease states and immunological phenotypes. Cytomegalovirus status was reported to be diagnosed by the classifier with high specificity and sensitivity in both the original and validation cohorts. Only TCR beta chains were sequenced in this cohort, and the absence of alpha or paired-chain data limited detectable features. A further reported finding was that TCR beta sequences accurately predicted the HLA-A and HLA-B alleles for most subjects in the first cohort. When HLA alleles, especially DR and DQ, strongly co-occurred, TCR associations were difficult to assign to individual alleles. Specific HLA alleles were associated with some 15,000 TCR beta sequences at a false discovery rate of 0.05 in a later analysis. Most CMV-associated TCR beta chains appeared to be HLA-restricted in a later analysis, and the HLA associations seemed to be driven largely by CMV exposure. Because HLA typing was unavailable for some donors at each locus, only the typed subset was used in association tests. The only immune exposure information available for the cohort was CMV serostatus. Several of the top co-occurrence clusters appeared to be linked to parvovirus B19, influenza, CMV and Epstein-Barr virus, according to a later analysis. While some public TCRs were present in many individuals, most TCR sequences turned up only very rarely across donors. A cluster of highly shared sequence variants was judged likely to represent a technical artifact of the sequencing pipeline. A few of the identified cytomegalovirus-associated TCR beta chains were confirmed in vitro to be specific for cytomegalovirus antigens. Because counts were too low, roughly 16 rarely observed V segments, including chromosome 9 orphons, were excluded from the earlier analysis of fewer than 650 of the donors. Presence/absence analyses assumed roughly uniform sequencing depth across donors, an assumption that may not hold. In a later analysis, HLA-associated TCR beta chains were found to be more clonally expanded and to have lower generation probabilities than equally common non-associated chains. In a later genetic analysis, a missense DCLRE1C variant was associated with V-gene and J-gene trimming of TCR beta chains, and the association was replicated in an independent cohort. A later genetic analysis reported fewer N-insertions in productive TCRs among donors in an Asian-associated ancestry cluster than the approximately 670-donor mean. The study gave a list of some 150 TCR beta chains associated with cytomegalovirus. Some IMGT-functional V segments, including TRBV6-2 and TRBV6-3, could not be told apart with the 87-base-pair reads, so those segments were excluded. Correlated functional status among segregating V segments might be attributable to linkage disequilibrium, but an unknown experimental factor could not be ruled out. A later analysis found that TCR association rates varied across HLA loci, with DRB1 alleles showing the most associated TCRs and HLA-C alleles the fewest.

The cohort was made up of hundreds of healthy bone marrow donors. At the time of sampling, all cohort members were nominally healthy, though unrecorded immune exposures were likely present. The donor tested CMV seropositive, placing the donor among the 289 seropositive members of the cohort. A peripheral blood sample was collected from each donor, and TCR beta sequencing was performed on peripheral blood mononuclear cells. Genomic DNA was extracted from the blood cell samples with the Qiagen DNeasy Blood Extraction Kit. The library was obtained by the immunoSEQ multiplex PCR assay. The multiplex PCR relied on a mix of 60 forward primers for TCR Vbeta segments and 13 reverse primers for TCR Jbeta segments. The CDR3 region of rearranged TCR beta genes was amplified from genomic DNA by a multiplex PCR assay. The amplified TCR beta libraries were sequenced on the Illumina HiSeq System as 87-base-pair reads. From the authors' description of their analysis: In a later analysis, approximately 74 million unique TCR beta chains were counted across the 500 to 850 repertoires, and about 9.9 million of these chains were shared by at least two donors. Raw reads were error-corrected and collapsed into unique sequences by a nearest-neighbor algorithm in which closely related sequences were merged to remove PCR and sequencing errors. To assign V, D and J gene segments, CDR3 sequences were aligned to IMGT reference sequences. For a sequence to be retained, a match of at least six nucleotides to both a V gene segment and a J gene segment was required. Rearrangements were classified as productive when the CDR3 lacked stop codons and remained in frame with V and J, and all other rearrangements were classified as non-productive. CDR3 was defined according to IMGT convention as the region running from the second conserved V-encoded cysteine to the conserved J-encoded phenylalanine. Sequences without an unambiguous match to a single V gene segment were excluded from the earlier analysis of almost 600 of the donors. In an earlier analysis of 450 to 750 of the donors, a V segment was called functional when productive rearrangements were above 56.7%, and segregating when the standard deviation between donors exceeded 5%. A statistical classification framework was built to diagnose cytomegalovirus status from the catalog of TCR beta chain sequences. In a later analysis, TCR nucleotide sequences were compared against IMGT/GENE-DB human TR gene sequences so that V and J genes could be assigned. In a later analysis, CDR3 sequences and most-parsimonious VDJ recombination scenarios were assigned using the TCRdist pipeline. In a later analysis, every TCR beta chain was defined by the combination of its CDR3 amino acid sequence and its V-gene family, and reads without a unique V-gene family were dropped. To address suspected cross-contamination and a sequencing artifact, a later analysis removed several hundred highly shared, low-generation-probability nucleotide sequences. For each public chain, a later analysis derived a clonal expansion index from normalized ranks of inferred template counts within each repertoire. Generation probabilities in a later analysis came from a VDJ recombination model fitted to out-of-frame rearrangements, and those results were checked against IGoR. In a later analysis, hypergeometric tests were used to score TCR-TCR, TCR-HLA and TCR-CMV co-occurrence, with a repertoire-size bias correction applied to TCR pairs. A later analysis estimated false discovery rates by permuting HLA or CMV assignments 20 times. In a later analysis, co-occurring TCRs were grouped with DBSCAN, and TCRdist sequence similarity was added when clustering was performed within HLA-allele-positive subsets. Repertoires with fewer than 30,000 or more than 120,000 public chains, plus five repertoires with anomalous nucleotide sharing, were excluded from co-occurrence clustering. Here the immuneACCESS table is served through TCRdb, limited to in-frame sequences with V and J called. Missing clones are a known gap in these copies; in checked studies unresolved V genes cover under half, and the rest lacks a known reason. D and trimming were read from the DNA, whereas the V and J calls and clone size are those reported in that table. The sample table lists over 110,000 clones, 80% to 85% of them with a count of one. The ten largest clonotypes hold less than 1.5% of the sample.

The CDR3, cysteine through phenylalanine, is 14 amino acids long. Only the CDR3 DNA stays, 42 bases, in frame from base 1. After removal of 5 bases from V and 7 bases from J, the junction retains 8 bases not matched to a gene. CDR1 and CDR2 are read off the germline V gene as SGHDT and YYEEEE. Of note for this clone: Its antigen specificity is not known. No quality values exist for individual bases; no much larger clone is one base distant.

The V and J segments used are TRBV5-6 and TRBJ2-7, with 11 bases aligning to TRBD2. Specimen: PBMCs. The clonotype originates from a male donor in good health and CMV-seropositive. The CDR3 loop reads CASSFTSGRAEQYF. The nucleotide sequence reads as follows: TGTGCCAGCAGTTTTACTAGCGGGAGAGCGGAGCAGTACTTC.